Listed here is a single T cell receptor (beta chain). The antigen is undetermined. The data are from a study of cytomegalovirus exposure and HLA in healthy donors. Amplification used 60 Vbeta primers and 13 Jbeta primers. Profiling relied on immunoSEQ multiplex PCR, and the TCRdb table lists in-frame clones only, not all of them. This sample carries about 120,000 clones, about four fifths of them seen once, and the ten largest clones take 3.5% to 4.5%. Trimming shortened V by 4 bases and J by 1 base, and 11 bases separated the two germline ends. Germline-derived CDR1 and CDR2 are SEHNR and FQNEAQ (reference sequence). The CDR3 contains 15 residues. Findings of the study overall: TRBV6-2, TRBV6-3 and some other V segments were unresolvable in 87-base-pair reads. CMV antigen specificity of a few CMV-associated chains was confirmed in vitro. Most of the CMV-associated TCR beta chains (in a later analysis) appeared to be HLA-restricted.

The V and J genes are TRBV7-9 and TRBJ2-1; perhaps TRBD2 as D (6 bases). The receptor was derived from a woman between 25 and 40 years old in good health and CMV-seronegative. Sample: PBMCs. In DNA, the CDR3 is TGTGCCAGCAGCTCTCAGGGAGGATCCTACAATGAGCAGTTCTTC. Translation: CASSSQGGSYNEQFF.